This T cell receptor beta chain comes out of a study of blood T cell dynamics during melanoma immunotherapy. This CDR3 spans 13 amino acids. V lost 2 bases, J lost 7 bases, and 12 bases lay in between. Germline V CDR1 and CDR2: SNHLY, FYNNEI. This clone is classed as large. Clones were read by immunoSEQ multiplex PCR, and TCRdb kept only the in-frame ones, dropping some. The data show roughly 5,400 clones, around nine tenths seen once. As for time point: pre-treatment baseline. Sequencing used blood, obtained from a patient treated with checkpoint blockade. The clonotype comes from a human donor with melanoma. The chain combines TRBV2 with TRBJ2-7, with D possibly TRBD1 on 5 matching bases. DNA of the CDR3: TGTGCCAGCAGTGAAATGGGGCGTGGGGAGCAGTACTTC. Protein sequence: CASSEMGRGEQYF.